This T cell receptor (beta chain) came from a study of CD4 T cells in relation to SARS-CoV-2 and coronaviruses. V was cut by 1 base and J by 6 bases, with 16 bases left in between. The CDR3 sequence is 16 residues long. Germline V gene lookup returns CDR1 SGHNT and CDR2 YENEEA. The unexposed donors gave CD4+ T cells in about 2011-2019, prior to COVID-19. CD4+ T cells were isolated from the cells after 10 days of culture. To note about this clone: Antigen unknown.

Sequenced by immunoSEQ multiplex PCR; TCRdb stores in-frame clones only, minus some. Here the sample spans around 20,000 clones, 74% being singletons. J is TRBJ2-1 and V is TRBV11-3; D may correspond to TRBD1 or TRBD2 (7 bases each). Sequenced input: CD4+ T cells from PBMCs, cultured in vitro. The TCR comes from a human donor in good health. The CDR3 loop reads CASSLGGGRGFNEQFF. CDR3 bases: TGTGCCAGCAGCTTAGGGGGGGGCAGGGGGTTCAATGAGCAGTTCTTC.